This T cell receptor beta chain was found in a study of T cells in Graves' hyperthyroidism and ophthalmopathy. It was RNA transcripts that yielded the amplified TCR beta CDR3 regions. Initially, a first-round RT-PCR of the TCR CDR3 employed the HTBI primer set. In TCRdb, the multiplex PCR reads were re-called with MiXCR into one record per CDR3 protein. Among some 420,000 distinct CDR3 sequences listed, approximately 14% were seen once. The sample was blood. The TCR was taken from a woman aged 18-30 years with Graves' hyperthyroidism.

This CDR3 is CSARSTGQLNTEAFF. The CDR3, as DNA: TGCAGTGCTAGATCCACGGGACAGCTAAACACTGAAGCTTTCTTT. V gene TRBV20-1 combines with J gene TRBJ1-1; 7 bases line up with TRBD1. V lost 2 bases to trimming and J lost 2 bases; unmatched junction nucleotides: 8. Germline-derived CDR1 and CDR2 are DFQATT and SNEGSKA (reference sequence). The CDR3 is made up of 15 amino acids.